This entry is about one TCR beta chain. The antigen it binds to is not known. The record has no base qualities; no much larger clone is one base away. Explained via the paper, the time point label denotes: cycle 4 day 1 (C4D1), after more than 5 weeks of nivolumab. All trial patients had relapsed after autologous stem cell transplantation, with cohorts A, B and C differing in prior brentuximab vedotin exposure. A Miltenyi CD4+ T cell isolation kit was used for magnetic negative selection to purify CD4+ T cells from thawed PBMCs. A total of roughly 57 patients with relapsed/refractory classical Hodgkin lymphoma made up the trial cohort, and each patient's best overall response was complete response, partial response or progressive disease. Trial patients were treated with single-agent nivolumab in the multi-cohort phase II CheckMate 205 trial. An independent review committee assessed best overall response by applying the 2007 International Working Group response criteria. Trial PBMCs were collected just before the start of nivolumab (C1D1) and during therapy at cycle 2 day 1 and cycle 4 day 1. Peripheral blood was collected in 8 mL Vacutainer Cell Preparation Tubes, from which PBMCs were isolated by centrifugation and then cryopreserved. Purified CD4+ and CD8+ fractions were prepared only for cases in which an additional PBMC sample was available. Magnetically labelled cells were removed on LS columns in a quadroMACS separator, and the flow-through was retained as the purified fraction.

CDR1 and CDR2 were assigned from the germline V gene as LGHNA and YNFKEQ. The CDR3 covers 16 residues, taking in both the cysteine and the phenylalanine. The CDR3 DNA has 48 bases and is translated from base 1. V is pruned by 4 bases and J by 7 bases, leaving 12 bases of the junction without a gene match. The data belong to a study of PD-1 blockade in classical Hodgkin lymphoma (dated by TCRdb to 2018 to 2021). Context from the whole study: Nivolumab dosing was 3 mg/kg intravenously every 2 weeks, continuing until either disease progression or unacceptable toxicity. The study used CyTOF and TCR beta sequencing to define a peripheral blood immune signature of response to PD-1 blockade in classical Hodgkin lymphoma. Study-level results and caveats: A significant rise by C4D1 was seen in CD4+ but not CD8+ TCR diversity (p=0.0027 vs p=0.16), with the rise being most apparent in complete responders (p=0.02). Trial patients with a complete response had baseline diversity similar to that of newly diagnosed patients, while partial responders and progressors had significantly lower diversity. The study was limited to a single clinical trial cohort, and causes of repertoire differences, possibly disease activity or prior therapy, remained undefined. Baseline TCR diversity was reported to be lower in newly diagnosed patients than in healthy donors, and even lower in relapsed/refractory patients. Lower diversity was seen in patients whose nivolumab began less than 1 year after ASCT, and these patients were left out of later analyses so that immune reconstitution would not confound the results.

The Qiagen DNeasy kit was used to extract genomic DNA both from unsorted PBMCs and from the negatively selected CD4+ and CD8+ fractions. TCR beta CDR3 regions were subjected to amplification by immunoSEQ multiplex PCR with primers that anneal to V and J segments. A synthetic immune receptor repertoire was used to minimize amplification bias, and any remaining bias was removed computationally after sequencing. The study's processing was this. Custom Python scripts were used to quantify repertoire diversity as the Shannon entropy index. Unsorted, CD4+ and CD8+ repertoires were examined separately, except in combined analyses, for which CD4+ and CD8+ sequences were merged in silico. A clone was considered expanded if an increase in frequency of at least 2-fold after treatment relative to C1D1 was found, and a pseudocount of 0.5 was applied to clones undetected at baseline. Singleton clones were defined as clones with 0 or 1 copy at C1D1, and non-singleton clones were defined as clones with 2 or more copies. Clones expanded in unsorted samples were annotated as CD4+, CD8+ or unknown by matching protein sequences in sorted samples from the same patient. Diversity changes from C1D1 to C4D1 were tested in paired samples using Wilcoxon tests. TCRdb provides this immuneACCESS table in a form limited to in-frame rearrangements. Some clones are lacking; in checked studies, under half of them reflect an unresolved V gene, and why the rest are absent is not known. V, J and clone size were drawn from that table, and D and trimming were deduced from the DNA. The sample profile shows about 22,000 clones; around 68% of them were found once. The ten largest clones take up roughly 1.2% of the sample.

The chain is made from TRBV4-2 and TRBJ2-1; TRBD2 aligns with 8 central bases. The clonotype was recovered from a human donor with classical Hodgkin lymphoma. Sample: CD4+ T cells from blood, taken before the fourth cycle of nivolumab. The DNA reads as follows: TGTGCCAGCAGCCCATCAGGGACGGGGGGGCGGAATGAGCAGTTCTTC. This sequence encodes CASSPSGTGGRNEQFF.